A selection of T cell receptor beta chains follows, all from one sample in a study of CD8 T cells in Susac syndrome. TCRdb passed the immunoSEQ multiplex PCR reads through MiXCR, listing each CDR3 protein once. This repertoire shows approximately 50,000 distinct CDR3 sequences, approximately 95% found once; its top ten account for less than 0.95%. Material for sequencing was CD8+ T cells from PBMCs. The receptors shown here come from a human donor with Susac syndrome. CDR3s include the opening cysteine and the closing phenylalanine or tryptophan. Each record gives: J gene, D gene, V gene, clone size, CDR3 protein, CDR3 DNA. D genes are given only for firm matches. Only some rows state a clone size, as once, few, many or a class for expanded clones.

j_call: TRBJ2-3
d_call: TRBD1
v_call: TRBV12-3/TRBV12-4
clone_size: -
cdr3_aa: CASSILDRESADTQYF
cdr3_nt: TGTGCCAGCAGTATCCTCGACAGGGAGAGTGCAGATACGCAGTATTTT

j_call: TRBJ2-1
d_call: TRBD2
v_call: TRBV5-1
clone_size: -
cdr3_aa: CASRGIAGGLGRNEQFF
cdr3_nt: TGCGCCAGCAGAGGGATAGCGGGGGGGCTAGGGCGCAATGAGCAGTTCTTC

j_call: TRBJ1-2
d_call: -
v_call: TRBV27
clone_size: -
cdr3_aa: CASDEDSMGPDYGYTF
cdr3_nt: TGTGCCAGCGATGAGGACTCCATGGGTCCCGACTATGGCTACACCTTC

j_call: TRBJ2-4
d_call: -
v_call: TRBV2
clone_size: -
cdr3_aa: CASRGKFQYF
cdr3_nt: TGTGCCAGCAGAGGCAAATTTCAGTACTTC

j_call: TRBJ2-2
d_call: -
v_call: TRBV9
clone_size: -
cdr3_aa: CASSAGLGELFF
cdr3_nt: TGTGCCAGCAGCGCCGGTTTGGGGGAGCTGTTTTTT

j_call: TRBJ2-7
d_call: -
v_call: TRBV7-9
clone_size: once
cdr3_aa: CASNPRGAGYEQYF
cdr3_nt: TGTGCCAGCAACCCCCGGGGGGCTGGTTACGAGCAGTACTTC

j_call: TRBJ2-7
d_call: TRBD2
v_call: TRBV20-1
clone_size: -
cdr3_aa: CSARDQLAGISYEQYF
cdr3_nt: TGCAGTGCTAGAGATCAACTAGCGGGGATCTCCTACGAGCAGTACTTC

j_call: TRBJ2-5
d_call: TRBD2
v_call: TRBV3-1
clone_size: -
cdr3_aa: CASSLSGGGAYQETQYF
cdr3_nt: TGTGCCAGCAGCCTTAGCGGGGGGGGCGCCTACCAAGAGACCCAGTACTTC

j_call: TRBJ1-2
d_call: -
v_call: TRBV6-6
clone_size: once
cdr3_aa: CASSPSGLSLYGYTF
cdr3_nt: TGTGCCAGCAGTCCCAGTGGGCTCTCCCTTTATGGCTACACCTTC

j_call: TRBJ1-1
d_call: -
v_call: TRBV9
clone_size: -
cdr3_aa: CASSVGQSMNTEAFF
cdr3_nt: TGTGCCAGCAGCGTAGGGCAGAGCATGAACACTGAAGCTTTCTTT

j_call: TRBJ2-7
d_call: -
v_call: TRBV2
clone_size: -
cdr3_aa: CASTLTDVGSSYEQYF
cdr3_nt: TGTGCCAGCACCCTAACCGACGTCGGGTCCTCCTACGAGCAGTACTTC

j_call: TRBJ2-7
d_call: -
v_call: TRBV7-6
clone_size: -
cdr3_aa: CASSPTQGRVYEQYF
cdr3_nt: TGTGCCAGCAGTCCAACACAGGGTAGGGTTTACGAGCAGTACTTC

j_call: TRBJ1-3
d_call: -
v_call: TRBV29-1
clone_size: -
cdr3_aa: CSVDSGSGNTIYF
cdr3_nt: TGCAGCGTTGACTCAGGGAGTGGAAACACCATATATTTT

j_call: TRBJ1-2
d_call: -
v_call: TRBV9
clone_size: -
cdr3_aa: CASSGDGYTF
cdr3_nt: TGTGCCAGCTCAGGGGATGGCTACACCTTC

j_call: TRBJ2-3
d_call: TRBD1
v_call: TRBV27
clone_size: -
cdr3_aa: CASSLAPGQGYPPDTQYF
cdr3_nt: TGTGCCAGCAGTTTAGCACCGGGACAGGGGTACCCTCCGGATACGCAGTATTTT

j_call: TRBJ2-7
d_call: -
v_call: TRBV27
clone_size: -
cdr3_aa: CASSRPGGTYEQYF
cdr3_nt: TGTGCCAGCAGTCGCCCAGGGGGGACCTACGAGCAGTACTTC

j_call: TRBJ1-4
d_call: -
v_call: TRBV9
clone_size: -
cdr3_aa: CASSPYAGANEKLFF
cdr3_nt: TGTGCCAGCAGCCCTTACGCTGGTGCTAATGAAAAACTGTTTTTT

j_call: TRBJ1-6
d_call: -
v_call: TRBV13
clone_size: -
cdr3_aa: CASTLYNSPLHF
cdr3_nt: TGTGCCAGCACTCTCTATAATTCACCCCTCCACTTT

j_call: TRBJ1-2
d_call: -
v_call: TRBV7-9
clone_size: -
cdr3_aa: CASSPSGLYGYTF
cdr3_nt: TGTGCCAGCAGCCCATCGGGGCTCTATGGCTACACCTTC

j_call: TRBJ2-3
d_call: -
v_call: TRBV7-2
clone_size: -
cdr3_aa: CASSLAFSDGISTDTQYF
cdr3_nt: TGTGCCAGCAGCTTAGCGTTCTCGGACGGCATTAGCACAGATACGCAGTATTTT

j_call: TRBJ1-5
d_call: -
v_call: TRBV2
clone_size: -
cdr3_aa: CASSGDYSNQPQHF
cdr3_nt: TGTGCCAGCAGCGGTGATTATAGCAATCAGCCCCAGCATTTT

j_call: TRBJ2-7
d_call: TRBD1
v_call: TRBV3-1
clone_size: -
cdr3_aa: CASSQVGTGGVFPYEQYF
cdr3_nt: TGTGCCAGCAGCCAAGTGGGGACAGGGGGCGTCTTCCCCTACGAGCAGTACTTC

j_call: TRBJ2-3
d_call: TRBD2
v_call: TRBV6-5
clone_size: -
cdr3_aa: CASSSSIAGGTDTQYF
cdr3_nt: TGTGCCAGCAGTTCCTCAATAGCGGGCGGCACAGATACGCAGTATTTT

j_call: TRBJ2-1
d_call: TRBD2
v_call: TRBV18
clone_size: -
cdr3_aa: CASSPGGGPYNEQFF
cdr3_nt: TGTGCCAGCTCACCGGGCGGGGGGCCCTACAATGAGCAGTTCTTC

j_call: TRBJ2-3
d_call: -
v_call: TRBV13
clone_size: -
cdr3_aa: CASSYHTDTQYF
cdr3_nt: TGTGCCAGCAGCTACCACACAGATACGCAGTATTTT

j_call: TRBJ1-1
d_call: -
v_call: TRBV12-3/TRBV12-4
clone_size: -
cdr3_aa: CASTGLNTEAFF
cdr3_nt: TGTGCCAGCACTGGGTTGAACACTGAAGCTTTCTTT

j_call: TRBJ2-7
d_call: TRBD1
v_call: TRBV20-1
clone_size: -
cdr3_aa: CSARETGPEQYF
cdr3_nt: TGCAGTGCTAGAGAGACAGGGCCCGAGCAGTACTTC

j_call: TRBJ1-5
d_call: -
v_call: TRBV20-1
clone_size: -
cdr3_aa: CSAPPGGNQPQHF
cdr3_nt: TGCAGTGCCCCCCCAGGGGGCAATCAGCCCCAGCATTTT

j_call: TRBJ1-1
d_call: -
v_call: TRBV4-3
clone_size: -
cdr3_aa: CASSQDLGLEHTEAFF
cdr3_nt: TGCGCCAGCAGCCAAGATTTAGGGTTGGAGCACACTGAAGCTTTCTTT

j_call: TRBJ1-1
d_call: -
v_call: TRBV7-3
clone_size: -
cdr3_aa: CASSLTGGFSHTEAFF
cdr3_nt: TGTGCCAGCAGCTTAACTGGAGGCTTTAGCCACACTGAAGCTTTCTTT

j_call: TRBJ2-3
d_call: -
v_call: TRBV7-9
clone_size: -
cdr3_aa: CASSLVISGTDTQYF
cdr3_nt: TGTGCCAGCAGCTTAGTCATCTCCGGCACAGATACGCAGTATTTT

j_call: TRBJ1-2
d_call: TRBD1
v_call: TRBV9
clone_size: -
cdr3_aa: CASSVGDSGYGYTF
cdr3_nt: TGTGCCAGCAGCGTAGGGGACAGCGGCTATGGCTACACCTTC

j_call: TRBJ2-1
d_call: -
v_call: TRBV30
clone_size: -
cdr3_aa: CAWSPGGEQFF
cdr3_nt: TGTGCCTGGAGTCCCGGGGGTGAGCAGTTCTTC

j_call: TRBJ2-3
d_call: TRBD2
v_call: TRBV13
clone_size: once
cdr3_aa: CASSTGLAATDTQYF
cdr3_nt: TGTGCCAGCAGCACGGGACTAGCGGCCACAGATACGCAGTATTTT

j_call: TRBJ2-3
d_call: -
v_call: TRBV18
clone_size: -
cdr3_aa: CASSPPDGTDTQYF
cdr3_nt: TGTGCCAGCTCACCACCGGATGGCACAGATACGCAGTATTTT

j_call: TRBJ2-4
d_call: -
v_call: TRBV15
clone_size: -
cdr3_aa: CATSRVTENIQYF
cdr3_nt: TGTGCCACCAGCAGAGTCACCGAAAACATTCAGTACTTC

j_call: TRBJ2-4
d_call: -
v_call: TRBV15
clone_size: -
cdr3_aa: CATSIKGHLKNIQYF
cdr3_nt: TGTGCCACCAGCATAAAGGGACACCTCAAAAACATTCAGTACTTC

j_call: TRBJ1-1
d_call: TRBD1
v_call: TRBV29-1
clone_size: -
cdr3_aa: CSVEGIDRAEAFF
cdr3_nt: TGCAGCGTTGAAGGGATCGACAGGGCTGAAGCTTTCTTT

j_call: TRBJ1-4
d_call: -
v_call: TRBV15
clone_size: -
cdr3_aa: CATSRERGPNEKLFF
cdr3_nt: TGTGCCACCAGCAGAGAGCGCGGACCTAATGAAAAACTGTTTTTT

j_call: TRBJ2-3
d_call: -
v_call: TRBV30
clone_size: -
cdr3_aa: CAWSSLGTDTQYF
cdr3_nt: TGTGCCTGGAGTTCCCTAGGCACAGATACGCAGTATTTT

j_call: TRBJ2-7
d_call: -
v_call: TRBV12-3/TRBV12-4
clone_size: -
cdr3_aa: CASSLGGIEQYF
cdr3_nt: TGTGCCAGCAGTTTAGGCGGGATAGAGCAGTACTTC